The 2 T cell receptor beta chains listed next were all sequenced from one sample in a study of response to subunit inactivated influenza vaccine. TCRdb passed the RT-PCR reads through MiXCR, listing each CDR3 protein once. Of about 160,000 distinct CDR3 sequences listed, under 13% were seen once; the top ten hold 9.5% to 15%. Sequenced material: non-naive T cells sorted from PBMCs, taken more than 35 days after vaccination. The receptors were sampled from a man over 45 who received an inactivated influenza vaccine.

This clonotype has a handful of counts. V and J are TRBV6-4 and TRBJ2-1; TRBD1 matches at 10 bases. Germline loops: CDR1 MRHNA, CDR2 SNTAGT. The CDR3 covers 15 residues. The J segment lost 7 bases and the V segment lost 0 bases, leaving 3 bases of the junction unmatched. The DNA for the CDR3 is TGTGCCAGCAGTGACTCGCTGGACAGGGGGAATGAGCAGTTCTTC. This gives the protein CASSDSLDRGNEQFF.

This clonotype was observed at least ten times. The CDR3 sequence: CASSVEDVASYGYTF. The CDR3 nucleotides are TGTGCCAGCAGCGTAGAGGATGTGGCGAGCTATGGCTACACCTTC. The chain is built from TRBV9 and TRBJ1-2; D uncertain. The CDR3 extends over 15 amino acids. Trimming removed 0 bases at V and 4 bases at J, with 13 bases between. The V gene's germline CDR1 is SGDLS and CDR2 YYNGEE.